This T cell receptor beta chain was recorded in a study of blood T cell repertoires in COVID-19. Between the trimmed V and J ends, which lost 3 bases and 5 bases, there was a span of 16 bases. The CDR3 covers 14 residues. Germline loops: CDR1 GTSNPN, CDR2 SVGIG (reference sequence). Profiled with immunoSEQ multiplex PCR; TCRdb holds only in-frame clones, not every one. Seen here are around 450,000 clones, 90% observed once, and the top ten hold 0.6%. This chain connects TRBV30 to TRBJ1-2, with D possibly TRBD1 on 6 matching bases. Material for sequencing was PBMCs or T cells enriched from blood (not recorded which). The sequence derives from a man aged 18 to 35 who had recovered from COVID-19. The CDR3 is CAWSPKRGAYGYTF. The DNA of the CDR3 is TGTGCCTGGAGCCCAAAACGGGGGGCTTATGGCTACACCTTC.